A single sample is the source of the 5 T cell receptor beta chains below, sequenced in a study of cytomegalovirus exposure and HLA in healthy donors. Measured with immunoSEQ multiplex PCR; TCRdb has only the in-frame clones, and not every one. The sample consists of roughly 220,000 clones, around 80% of them appearing once. Input material: PBMCs. The receptors here all came from a young woman in good health and CMV-seropositive.

This chain joins TRBV10-3 and TRBJ1-5, with TRBD1 matching over 9 bases. The CDR3 has 15 residues. V lost 10 bases to trimming and J lost 3 bases; unmatched junction nucleotides: 10. Germline V gene sequence: CDR1 ENHRY, CDR2 SYGVKD. The CDR3 protein is CATGDWDRDNQPQHF. In DNA form, the CDR3 reads TGTGCCACCGGGGATTGGGACAGGGACAATCAGCCCCAGCATTTT.

The rearrangement links TRBV7-2 to TRBJ2-3; 12 bases map to TRBD2. V was clipped by 5 bases and J by 3 bases; unmatched bases: 6. CDR1 is SGHTA, CDR2 FQGNSA, per germline. The CDR3 loop spans 16 amino acids. The CDR3 DNA reads TGTGCCAGCAGCCGCCGGACTAGCGGGAATACAGATACGCAGTATTTT. Its protein product is CASSRRTSGNTDTQYF.

This clone was recorded only once. J is TRBJ1-3 and V is TRBV29-1; 10 bases map to TRBD1. The CDR3 covers 17 residues. V lost 5 bases and J lost 2; bases outside the gene matches: 12. Germline loops: CDR1 SQVTM, CDR2 ANQGSEA. Here the CDR3 DNA reads TGCAGCGTTCTTTCCGACCCGGGACAGGGGCCTGGAAACACCATATATTTT. This codes for CSVLSDPGQGPGNTIYF.

The chain joins TRBV5-1 to TRBJ2-1; 11 bases map to TRBD1. The CDR3 contains 14 residues. The trim removed 7 bases at V and 9 bases at J, leaving 9 bases unmatched. The germline CDR1 and CDR2 sequences are SGHRS and YFSETQ. The chain's CDR3 is CASSFGTGGTEQFF. The DNA for the CDR3 is TGCGCCAGCTCTTTCGGGACAGGGGGTACTGAGCAGTTCTTC.

The chain uses TRBV5-1 and TRBJ1-1; D not resolved. The CDR3 totals 13 residues. CDR1 and CDR2 from the germline V gene are SGHRS and YFSETQ. V lost 4 bases and J lost 1, with 8 bases in between. The CDR3 here is CASSLYQNTEAFF. The DNA of the CDR3 is TGCGCCAGCAGCCTTTACCAGAACACTGAAGCTTTCTTT.